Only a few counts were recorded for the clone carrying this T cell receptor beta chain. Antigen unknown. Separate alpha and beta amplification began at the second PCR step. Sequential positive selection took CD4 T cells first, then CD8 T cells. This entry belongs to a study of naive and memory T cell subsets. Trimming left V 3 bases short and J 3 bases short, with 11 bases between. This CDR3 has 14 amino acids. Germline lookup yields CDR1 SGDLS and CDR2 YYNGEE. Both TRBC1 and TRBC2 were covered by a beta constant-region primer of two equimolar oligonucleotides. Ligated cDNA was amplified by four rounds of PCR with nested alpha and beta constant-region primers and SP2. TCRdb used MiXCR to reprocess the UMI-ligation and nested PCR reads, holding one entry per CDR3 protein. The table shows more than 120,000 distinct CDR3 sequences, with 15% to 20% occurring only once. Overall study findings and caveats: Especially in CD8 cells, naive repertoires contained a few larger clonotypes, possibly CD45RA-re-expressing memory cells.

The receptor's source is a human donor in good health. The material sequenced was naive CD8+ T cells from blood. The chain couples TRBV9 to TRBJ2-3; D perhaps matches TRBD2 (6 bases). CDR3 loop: CASSEEGRTDTQYF. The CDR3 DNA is TGTGCCAGCAGCGAAGAAGGGAGGACAGATACGCAGTATTTT.